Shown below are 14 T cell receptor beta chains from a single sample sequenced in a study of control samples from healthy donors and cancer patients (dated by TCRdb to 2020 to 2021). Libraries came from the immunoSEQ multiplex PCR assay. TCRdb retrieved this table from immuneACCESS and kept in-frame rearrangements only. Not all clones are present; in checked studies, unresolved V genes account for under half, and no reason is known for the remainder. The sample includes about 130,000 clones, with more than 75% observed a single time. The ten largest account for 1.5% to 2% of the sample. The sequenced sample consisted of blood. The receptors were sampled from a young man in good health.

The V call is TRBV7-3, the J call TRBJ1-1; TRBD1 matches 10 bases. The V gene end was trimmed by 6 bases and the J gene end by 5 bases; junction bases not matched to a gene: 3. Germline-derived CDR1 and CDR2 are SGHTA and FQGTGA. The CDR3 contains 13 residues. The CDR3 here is CASRRDRGTEAFF. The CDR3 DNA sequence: TGTGCCAGCAGAAGGGACAGGGGAACTGAAGCTTTCTTT.

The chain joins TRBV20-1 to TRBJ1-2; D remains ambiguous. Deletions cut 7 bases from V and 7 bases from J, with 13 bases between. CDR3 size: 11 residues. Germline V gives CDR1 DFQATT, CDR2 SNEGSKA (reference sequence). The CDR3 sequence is CSVRGYSGYTF. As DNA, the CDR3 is TGCAGTGTCCGGGGTTATTCTGGCTACACCTTC.

In nucleotides, the CDR3 is TGCGCCAGCAGCTCGACCCCTCAGTATCTCGAGCAGTACTTC. As protein: CASSSTPQYLEQYF. The chain links TRBV5-1 to TRBJ2-7, with no clear D. Looked up from germline, CDR1 is SGHRS and CDR2 is YFSETQ. The CDR3 is made up of 14 amino acids. Trimming cost V 3 bases and J 6 bases, with 16 bases left between them.

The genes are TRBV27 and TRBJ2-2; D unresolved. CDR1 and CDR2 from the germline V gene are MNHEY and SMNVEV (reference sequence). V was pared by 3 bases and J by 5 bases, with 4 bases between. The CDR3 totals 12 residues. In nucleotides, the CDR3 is TGTGCCAGCAGTTTGCAGACCGGGGAGCTGTTTTTT. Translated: CASSLQTGELFF.

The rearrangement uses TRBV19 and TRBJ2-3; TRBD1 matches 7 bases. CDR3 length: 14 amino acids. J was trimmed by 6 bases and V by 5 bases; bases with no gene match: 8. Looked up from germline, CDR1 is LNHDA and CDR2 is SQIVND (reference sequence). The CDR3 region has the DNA TGTGCCAGTAGTTCGGACAGGAGGAGGGATACGCAGTATTTT. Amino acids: CASSSDRRRDTQYF.

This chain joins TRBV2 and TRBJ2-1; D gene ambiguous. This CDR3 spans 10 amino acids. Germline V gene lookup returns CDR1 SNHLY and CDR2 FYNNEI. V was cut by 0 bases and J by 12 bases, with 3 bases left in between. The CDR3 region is CASSEAGQFF. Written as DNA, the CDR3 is TGTGCCAGCAGTGAAGCGGGGCAGTTCTTC.

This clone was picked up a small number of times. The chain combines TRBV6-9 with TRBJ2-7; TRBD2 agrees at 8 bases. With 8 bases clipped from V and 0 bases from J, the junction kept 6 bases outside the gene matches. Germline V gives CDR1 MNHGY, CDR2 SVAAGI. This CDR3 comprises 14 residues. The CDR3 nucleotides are TGTGCCAGCCCAGCGGGAGAGGCCTCCTACGAGCAGTACTTC. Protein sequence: CASPAGEASYEQYF.

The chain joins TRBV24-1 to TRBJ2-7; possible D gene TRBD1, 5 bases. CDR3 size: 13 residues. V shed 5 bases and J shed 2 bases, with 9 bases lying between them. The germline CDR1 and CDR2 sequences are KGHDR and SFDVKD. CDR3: CATSGRVPYEQYF. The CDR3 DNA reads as TGTGCCACCAGTGGCAGGGTCCCCTACGAGCAGTACTTC.

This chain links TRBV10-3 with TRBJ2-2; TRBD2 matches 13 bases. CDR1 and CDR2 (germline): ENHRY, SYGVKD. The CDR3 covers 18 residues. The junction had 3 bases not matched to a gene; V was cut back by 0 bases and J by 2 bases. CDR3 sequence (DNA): TGTGCCATCAGTGAGTCTGGGACTAGCGGGGTAAACACCGGGGAGCTGTTTTTT. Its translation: CAISESGTSGVNTGELFF.

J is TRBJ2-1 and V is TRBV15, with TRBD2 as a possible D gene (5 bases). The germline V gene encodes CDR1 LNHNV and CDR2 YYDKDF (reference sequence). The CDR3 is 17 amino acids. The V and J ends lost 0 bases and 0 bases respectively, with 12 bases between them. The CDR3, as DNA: TGTGCCACCAGCAGAGATTTTTTGGGGAGCTCCTACAATGAGCAGTTCTTC. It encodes CATSRDFLGSSYNEQFF.

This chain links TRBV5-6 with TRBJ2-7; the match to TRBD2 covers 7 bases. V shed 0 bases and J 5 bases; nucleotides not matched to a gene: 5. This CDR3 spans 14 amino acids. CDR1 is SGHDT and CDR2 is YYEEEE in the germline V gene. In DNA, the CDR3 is TGTGCCAGCAGCTTGGGACTCCGGGAGGACGAGCAGTACTTC. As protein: CASSLGLREDEQYF.

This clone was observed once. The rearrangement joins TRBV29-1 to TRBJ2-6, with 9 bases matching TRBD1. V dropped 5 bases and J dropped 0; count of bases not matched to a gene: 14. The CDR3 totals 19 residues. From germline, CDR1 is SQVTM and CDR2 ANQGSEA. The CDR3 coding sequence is TGCAGCGTTTCGGGTATGGGGACAGGGCCAAACTCTGGGGCCAACGTCCTGACTTTC. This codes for CSVSGMGTGPNSGANVLTF.

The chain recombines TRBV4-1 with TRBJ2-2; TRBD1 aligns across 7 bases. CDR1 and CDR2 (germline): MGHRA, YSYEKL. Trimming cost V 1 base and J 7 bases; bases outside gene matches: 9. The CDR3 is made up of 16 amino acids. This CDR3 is CASSQVTVNRGGELFF. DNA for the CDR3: TGCGCCAGCAGCCAAGTAACCGTCAACAGGGGCGGGGAGCTGTTTTTT.

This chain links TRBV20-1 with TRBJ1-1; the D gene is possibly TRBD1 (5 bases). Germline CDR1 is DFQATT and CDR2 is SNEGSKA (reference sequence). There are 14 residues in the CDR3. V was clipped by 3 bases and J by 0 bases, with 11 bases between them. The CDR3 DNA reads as TGCAGTGCTAGTTTCCAGGGACTGAACACTGAAGCTTTCTTT. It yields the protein CSASFQGLNTEAFF.